This T cell receptor beta chain came from a study of blood T cell repertoires in COVID-19. This clone was counted once. Germline CDR1 is MNHEY and CDR2 is SMNVEV (reference sequence). Losses at the gene ends were 2 bases for V and 4 bases for J; bases not matched to a gene: 12. This CDR3 has 17 amino acids. Clones were sequenced by immunoSEQ multiplex PCR, and TCRdb holds only the in-frame ones, with some missing. This sample carries about 120,000 clones, roughly four fifths of them seen once, and the ten largest clones take under 11%. V gene TRBV27 combines with J gene TRBJ2-3, with 7 bases fitting TRBD1. Sequenced material: peripheral blood. This TCR was sampled from a human donor in a cohort sampled during active COVID-19. The CDR3 DNA is TGTGCCAGCAGTTTAGCAGGGGCAGGGGGTCATTCAGATACGCAGTATTTT. Its protein product is CASSLAGAGGHSDTQYF.